The 9 T cell receptor beta chains reported below all come from one sample, sequenced in a study of blood T cell repertoires in COVID-19. Profiled with immunoSEQ multiplex PCR; TCRdb holds only in-frame clones, not every one. The sample includes a few hundred thousand clones, approximately 90% of them seen just once. The sample was peripheral blood. Receptors were obtained from a man in his 60s who had recovered from COVID-19.

This rearrangement joins TRBV9 to TRBJ1-4; D is unclear. The CDR3 consists of 15 residues. The V end lost 4 bases, the J end lost 8 bases, and 18 bases lay between the germline ends. Germline values: CDR1 SGDLS, CDR2 YYNGEE. CDR3 residues: CASSPQPGRGEKLFF. The CDR3 region has the DNA TGTGCCAGCAGCCCCCAACCGGGGAGAGGCGAAAAACTGTTTTTT.

This rearrangement joins TRBV6-1 to TRBJ1-4; the D gene is possibly TRBD1 (5 bases). The CDR3 runs to 14 residues. V dropped 2 bases and J dropped 10 bases, with 14 bases sitting between them. Germline assignment: CDR1 MNHNS and CDR2 SASEGT. CDR3 coding DNA: TGTGCCAGCAGTGAATGGGGGGGAGAGGGAAAACTGTTTTTT. This gives the protein CASSEWGGEGKLFF.

To note about this clone: The sample has other DNA sequences that encode this CDR3 too. The chain links TRBV2 to TRBJ1-5; TRBD1 is a possible D gene (5 bases). The CDR3 has 14 residues. V was cut by 8 bases and J by 2 bases, with 13 bases left in between. Germline V CDR1 and CDR2: SNHLY, FYNNEI. CDR3 DNA sequence: TGTGCCAGCGCAGGGACTGGCGGCAATCAGCCCCAGCATTTT. Amino acids: CASAGTGGNQPQHF.

The rearrangement links TRBV6-6 to TRBJ2-3; 10 nucleotides line up with TRBD2. The CDR3 totals 19 residues. Trimming took 5 bases from V and 7 from J; bases not matched to a gene: 21. Germline V gene sequence: CDR1 MNHNY, CDR2 SVGAGI (reference sequence). The CDR3 sequence is CASSRQGQSLAGAGNTQYF. The CDR3 DNA is TGTGCCAGCAGTCGACAGGGGCAGTCGCTAGCGGGGGCGGGAAATACGCAGTATTTT.

The chain combines TRBV10-3 with TRBJ2-5, with D perhaps matching TRBD2 (5 bases). V gave up 10 bases and J gave up 1 base, with 10 bases separating them. Germline V gives CDR1 ENHRY, CDR2 SYGVKD. This CDR3 is built from 12 residues. The CDR3 sequence is CATGVPQETQYF. The CDR3 bases are TGTGCCACCGGGGTCCCCCAAGAGACCCAGTACTTC.

This clone came up once. The genes are TRBV19 and TRBJ1-5, with TRBD1 matching over 7 bases. CDR3 length: 14 residues. Germline assignment: CDR1 LNHDA and CDR2 SQIVND (reference sequence). Trimming cost V 10 bases and J 6 bases; bases outside gene matches: 12. For the CDR3, the DNA is TGTGCCACCCGAGACAGGGACGGCCTTCAGCCCCAGCATTTT. It codes for CATRDRDGLQPQHF.

V and J are TRBV10-1 and TRBJ2-7; TRBD1 agrees at 7 bases. This CDR3 has 15 amino acids. Trimming cost V 10 bases and J 4 bases; bases outside gene matches: 16. The germline V gene has CDR1 WNHNN and CDR2 SYGVQD (reference sequence). In DNA, the CDR3 is TGCGCCATCCCGAAGGGACAGAGATCATGGTACGAGCAGTACTTC. It yields the protein CAIPKGQRSWYEQYF.

This clone was picked up a small number of times. The chain couples TRBV27 to TRBJ1-5; D is ambiguous. Germline V CDR1 and CDR2: MNHEY, SMNVEV (reference sequence). CDR3 length equals 13 residues. V was cut by 0 bases and J by 5 bases, with 5 bases left in between. Here the CDR3 DNA reads TGTGCCAGCAGTTTATCGAGGGATCAGCCCCAGCATTTT. Translating gives CASSLSRDQPQHF.

This clone was counted a few times. This chain joins TRBV28 and TRBJ2-4; D uncertain. The CDR3 sequence is 13 residues long. Germline V gives CDR1 MDHEN, CDR2 SYDVKM. Here the CDR3 reads CACLNLAKNIQYF. The DNA of the CDR3 is TGTGCGTGCCTTAACTTAGCCAAAAACATTCAGTACTTC.